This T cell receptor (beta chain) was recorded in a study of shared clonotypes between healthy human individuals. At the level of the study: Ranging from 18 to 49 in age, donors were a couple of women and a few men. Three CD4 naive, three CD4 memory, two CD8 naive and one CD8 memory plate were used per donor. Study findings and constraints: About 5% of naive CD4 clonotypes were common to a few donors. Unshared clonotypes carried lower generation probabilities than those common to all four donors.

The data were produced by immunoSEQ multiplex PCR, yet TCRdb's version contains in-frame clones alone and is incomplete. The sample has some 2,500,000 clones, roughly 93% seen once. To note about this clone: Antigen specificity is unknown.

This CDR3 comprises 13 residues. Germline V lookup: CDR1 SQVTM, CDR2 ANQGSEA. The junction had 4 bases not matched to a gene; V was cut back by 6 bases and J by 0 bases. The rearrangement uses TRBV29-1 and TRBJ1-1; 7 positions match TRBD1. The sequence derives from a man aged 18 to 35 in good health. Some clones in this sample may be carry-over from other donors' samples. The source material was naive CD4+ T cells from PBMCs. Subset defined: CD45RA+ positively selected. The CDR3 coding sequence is TGCAGCGTGGACAGGAACATGAACACTGAAGCTTTCTTT. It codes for CSVDRNMNTEAFF.